This note documents a single T cell receptor beta chain sequence. The data stem from a study of blood T cell repertoires in COVID-19. The overall study: Acute-phase and convalescent COVID-19 samples originated in the United States, Italy and Spain.

Measured with immunoSEQ multiplex PCR; TCRdb has only the in-frame clones, and not every one. There are 130,000 to 150,000 clones in the sample; around 87% occur only once, and approximately 4.2% lies in the top ten. V lost 5 bases to trimming and J lost 10 bases; unmatched junction nucleotides: 6. This CDR3 contains 12 residues. Germline assignment: CDR1 SEHNR and CDR2 FQNEAQ (reference sequence). The TCR sequence derives from a woman aged 35 to 49 with acute or convalescent COVID-19. The rearrangement joins TRBV7-9 to TRBJ1-1, with TRBD1 identical over 8 bases. Sequencing used peripheral blood. In DNA form, the CDR3 reads TGTGCCAGCAGCCTGGACAGGGTGGGAGCTTTCTTT. Amino acids: CASSLDRVGAFF. Looking up the rest from reference TRBV7-9 and TRBJ1-1 gives the full variable domain: DTGVSQNPRHKITKRGQNVTFRCDPISEHNRLYWYRQTLGQGPEFLTYFQNEAQLEKSRLLSDRFSAERPKGSFSTLEIQRTEQGDSAMYLCASSLDRVGAFFGQGTRLTVV.